The T cell receptor beta chain under discussion was sequenced for a study of cytomegalovirus exposure and HLA in healthy donors. The CDR3 has 11 amino acids. The V and J ends lost 5 bases and 9 bases, in that order; junction bases with no gene match: 1. Germline lookup yields CDR1 GTSNPN and CDR2 SVGIG (reference sequence). Study-wide points: Donor immune exposure was known only as CMV serostatus. TCR beta sequences reportedly predicted the HLA-A and HLA-B alleles of most subjects accurately. It was likely that a cluster of highly shared sequence variants was a sequencing artifact. Being productive about 90% or about 30% of the time was typical of most TCR beta V segments in an earlier analysis.

The primer mix had 60 Vbeta and 13 Jbeta primers. The data were produced by immunoSEQ multiplex PCR, yet TCRdb's version contains in-frame clones alone and is incomplete. This sample has about 200,000 clones, with 79% found just once. Regarding this clone: The target antigen is unknown.

The TCR was taken from a girl aged 10-17 years in good health and CMV-seropositive. The chain employs TRBV30 and TRBJ1-1; 12 bases are a match to TRBD1. Sequencing was done on a sample of PBMCs. The CDR3: CAWGTGGKAFF. CDR3 DNA sequence: TGTGCCTGGGGGACAGGGGGCAAAGCTTTCTTT.